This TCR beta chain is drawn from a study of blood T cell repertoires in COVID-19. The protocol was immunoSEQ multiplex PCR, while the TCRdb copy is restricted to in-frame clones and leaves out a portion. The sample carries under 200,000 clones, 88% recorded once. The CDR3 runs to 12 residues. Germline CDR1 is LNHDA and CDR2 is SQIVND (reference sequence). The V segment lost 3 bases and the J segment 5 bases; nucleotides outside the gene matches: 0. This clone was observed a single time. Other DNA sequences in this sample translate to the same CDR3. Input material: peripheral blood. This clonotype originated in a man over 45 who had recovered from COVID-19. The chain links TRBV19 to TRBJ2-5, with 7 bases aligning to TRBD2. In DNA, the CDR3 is TGTGCCAGTAGTATGGGGGGGGAGACCCAGTACTTC. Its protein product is CASSMGGETQYF. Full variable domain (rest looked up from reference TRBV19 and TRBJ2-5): DGGITQSPKYLFRKEGQNVTLSCEQNLNHDAMYWYRQDPGQGLRLIYYSQIVNDFQKGDIAEGYSVSREKKESFPLTVTSAQKNPTAFYLCASSMGGETQYFGPGTRLLVL.